A single T cell receptor beta chain is shown here with its context. The germline gene is not matched at one end of the junction; a read error may be the cause. This sample was taken from a study of blood T cell repertoires in COVID-19. Study as a whole: Whether acute or convalescent, the COVID-19 samples came from the United States, Italy and Spain. T cells, B-cell-depleted T cells, or PBMCs provided the cDNA or gDNA that served as material.

In the authors' methods: Amplification with reference gene primers provided the estimates of nucleated cell counts. Using immunoSEQ multiplex PCR, the repertoire was profiled, and TCRdb retains in-frame clones only, with some absent. V and J calls and clone size are copied from that table; D and trimming were computed from the DNA. The sample has 280,000 or so clones; approximately 86% are singletons. This CDR3 contains 16 residues. The germline V gene has CDR1 SGHNT and CDR2 YYREEE (reference sequence). The sequence derives from a woman aged 25 to 39 who had recovered from COVID-19. Sequencing was performed on peripheral blood. This chain uses TRBV5-4 with TRBJ1-2; 9 bases match TRBD1. This chain's CDR3 is CASRLDRGKANYGYTF. In DNA form, the CDR3 reads TGTGCCAGCAGATTGGACAGGGGAAAGGCCAACTATGGCTACACCTTC.